The 29 T cell receptor beta chains listed next were all sequenced from one sample in a study of T cell responses to AZD1222 COVID-19 vaccine. The assay was immunoSEQ multiplex PCR, and TCRdb's table has in-frame clones only and misses some. The sample includes about 110,000 clones, roughly 87% of them seen just once. Sample: peripheral blood, taken on day 0 of AZD1222 vaccination. These receptor sequences come from an adult in good health.

The chain is built from TRBV7-2 and TRBJ1-2; D gene unclear. There are 14 residues in the CDR3. Per the germline V gene, CDR1 is SGHTA and CDR2 is FQGNSA. Trimming removed 1 base from V and 1 base from J, with 7 bases in between. The CDR3 nucleotides are TGTGCCAGCAGCTTAGGCCCGAATAACTATGGCTACACCTTC. This gives the protein CASSLGPNNYGYTF.

The chain employs TRBV19 and TRBJ2-3; D may be TRBD2 (5 bases). The V end lost 4 bases, the J end lost 10 bases, and 12 bases lay between the germline ends. CDR1 and CDR2 (germline): LNHDA, SQIVND (reference sequence). The length of the CDR3 is 12 residues. As DNA, the CDR3 is TGTGCCAGTAGTAACGAGTTGAGGGCGCAGTATTTT. Amino acid sequence: CASSNELRAQYF.

This rearrangement joins TRBV5-8 to TRBJ1-5; 7 bases map to TRBD1. V dropped 6 bases and J dropped 4; count of bases not matched to a gene: 4. The CDR3 has 13 residues. Germline-derived CDR1 and CDR2 are SGHTS and YDEGEE. The CDR3 region is CASTGTANQPQHF. CDR3 DNA: TGTGCCAGCACCGGGACAGCGAATCAGCCCCAGCATTTT.

This clone was counted only a few times. The chain uses TRBV5-6 and TRBJ1-3; D gene ambiguous. Trimming stripped 0 bases from V and 5 bases from J, with 15 bases between. This CDR3 spans 16 amino acids. Germline assignment: CDR1 SGHDT and CDR2 YYEEEE. The CDR3 loop reads CASSLARAGRRNTIYF. The CDR3 DNA reads TGTGCCAGCAGCTTGGCTAGAGCAGGCCGAAGAAACACCATATATTTT.

Written as DNA, the CDR3 is TGTGCCAGCAACAGGGGCGCACAAGAGACCCAGTACTTC. This gives the protein CASNRGAQETQYF. This sequence joins TRBV6-5 and TRBJ2-5; 7 bases are shared with TRBD1. The CDR3 has 13 amino acids. V shed 7 bases, J shed 2 bases, and the junction held 4 bases outside the gene matches. CDR1 and CDR2 (germline): MNHEY, SVGAGI.

The CDR3 loop is CASSPGLGLAGELFF. As DNA, the CDR3 is TGTGCCAGCAGCCCGGGACTAGGCCTAGCCGGGGAGCTGTTTTTT. The rearrangement joins TRBV3-1 (or the pseudogene TRBV3-2) to TRBJ2-2, with 8 bases identical to TRBD2. CDR3 length: 15 amino acids. Germline CDR1 is LGHDT and CDR2 is YNNKEL (reference sequence). The V segment lost 4 bases and the J segment 6 bases; nucleotides outside the gene matches: 7.

This chain joins TRBV12-3 or TRBV12-4 and TRBJ1-5; D uncertain. CDR3 length: 13 residues. Trimming cost V 5 bases and J 5 bases, with 10 bases left between them. In DNA, the CDR3 is TGTGCCAGCAGTGCCTCAGTGGATCAGCCCCAGCATTTT. The encoded protein is CASSASVDQPQHF.

The genes are TRBV19 and TRBJ2-2; no definite D call. The V end was cut by 3 bases, the J end by 5 bases, with 13 bases between. Looked up from germline, CDR1 is LNHDA and CDR2 is SQIVND (reference sequence). The CDR3 has 15 residues. CDR3 amino acids: CASSMSRVFTGELFF. CDR3 sequence (DNA): TGTGCCAGTAGTATGTCCCGGGTTTTTACCGGGGAGCTGTTTTTT.

This sequence joins TRBV19 and TRBJ2-3; D may be TRBD1 (5 bases). The V gene lost 5 bases and the J gene lost 2 bases, with 14 bases spanning the gap. The germline V gene encodes CDR1 LNHDA and CDR2 SQIVND (reference sequence). This CDR3 is 15 amino acids long. DNA of the CDR3: TGTGCCAGTAGTGAACGCAGGGCAACCACAGATACGCAGTATTTT. This gives the protein CASSERRATTDTQYF.

The chain carries TRBV25-1 and TRBJ2-3; 7 nucleotides align to TRBD1. CDR1 is MGHDK and CDR2 is SYGVNS in the germline V gene. The CDR3 extends over 15 amino acids. Unmatched junction bases numbered 4, after V lost 3 bases and J lost 1 base. The CDR3 coding sequence is TGTGCCAGCAGTGAGGGACAGCCTGGCACAGATACGCAGTATTTT. Encoded protein: CASSEGQPGTDTQYF.

The chain links TRBV5-6 to TRBJ2-7, with a possible D match to TRBD1 (6 bases). Germline V lookup: CDR1 SGHDT, CDR2 YYEEEE. Trimming took off 0 bases at V and 6 bases at J, with 7 bases between the two ends. The CDR3 is made up of 12 amino acids. For the CDR3, the DNA is TGTGCCAGCAGCTTGGCAGGGGCCGAGCAGTACTTC. This translates into CASSLAGAEQYF.

The chain is built from TRBV9 and TRBJ2-7; tentatively, D is TRBD2 (6 bases). CDR3 length: 15 amino acids. Germline lookup yields CDR1 SGDLS and CDR2 YYNGEE. Trimming cost V 3 bases and J 0 bases, with 13 bases left between them. The CDR3 nucleotides read TGTGCCAGCAGCGGAAGCCTGGGGGGCTCCTACGAGCAGTACTTC. Translated, it gives CASSGSLGGSYEQYF. The entire variable domain, with the rest obtained from reference TRBV9 and TRBJ2-7, is as follows: DSGVTQTPKHLITATGQRVTLRCSPRSGDLSVYWYQQSLDQGLQFLIQYYNGEERAKGNILERFSAQQFPDLHSELNLSSLELGDSALYFCASSGSLGGSYEQYFGPGTRLTVT.

V and J are TRBV5-1 and TRBJ2-5, with TRBD2 identical over 9 bases. CDR1 and CDR2 from the germline V gene are SGHRS and YFSETQ. CDR3 size: 16 residues. Trimming took 1 base from V and 5 from J; bases not matched to a gene: 9. DNA for the CDR3: TGCGCCAGCAGCTTGAGCCAGCGGGGGGCCGGGGAGACCCAGTACTTC. Its protein is CASSLSQRGAGETQYF. The full variable domain, rest sourced from reference TRBV5-1 and TRBJ2-5, is KAGVTQTPRYLIKTRGQQVTLSCSPISGHRSVSWYQQTPGQGLQFLFEYFSETQRNKGNFPGRFSGRQFSNSRSEMNVSTLELGDSALYLCASSLSQRGAGETQYFGPGTRLLVL.

The rearrangement uses TRBV18 and TRBJ2-3, with TRBD2 as a possible D gene (5 bases). Germline V CDR1 and CDR2: KGHSH, LQKENI. V lost 5 bases, J lost 2 bases, and 14 bases lay in between. The CDR3 spans 15 residues. CDR3 DNA sequence: TGTGCCAGCTCAGGGAGCTATTCTAACACAGATACGCAGTATTTT. Its translation: CASSGSYSNTDTQYF.

V and J are TRBV7-2 and TRBJ2-5, with D maybe TRBD2 (5 bases). V was clipped by 4 bases and J by 4 bases, with 10 bases between them. This CDR3 is 13 amino acids long. CDR1 is SGHTA and CDR2 is FQGNSA in the germline V gene. The CDR3 bases are TGTGCCAGCAGCTCCCTGGGGAGAGAGACCCAGTACTTC. It is translated as CASSSLGRETQYF.

The chain has TRBV7-2 and TRBJ2-7; D not certain. Germline CDR1 is SGHTA and CDR2 is FQGNSA. The CDR3 extends over 15 amino acids. Between the trimmed V and J ends, which lost 5 bases and 6 bases, there was a span of 20 bases. This chain's CDR3 is CASSTRAPRPPEQYF. The CDR3 DNA follows: TGTGCCAGCAGCACCCGGGCTCCGCGGCCCCCCGAGCAGTACTTC.

V usage is TRBV29-1 and J usage is TRBJ2-2; 15 bases are shared with TRBD2. Germline trimming cut 8 bases from V and 4 bases from J; bases unmatched to any gene: 8. Germline CDR1 and CDR2: SQVTM and ANQGSEA. CDR3 size: 16 residues. This chain's CDR3 is CSFRTSGGAATGELFF. CDR3 DNA: TGCAGCTTTAGGACTAGCGGGGGGGCCGCCACCGGGGAGCTGTTTTTT.

The gene calls are TRBV24-1 and TRBJ1-5; 12 nucleotides align to TRBD1. With V trimmed by 8 bases and J by 3 bases, 13 bases remained unmatched. This CDR3 has 18 amino acids. Germline assignment: CDR1 KGHDR and CDR2 SFDVKD. CDR3 sequence: CATTTREGTGGNNQPQHF. CDR3 coding DNA: TGTGCCACCACGACCCGAGAGGGGACAGGGGGCAACAATCAGCCCCAGCATTTT.

The V gene is TRBV28, the J gene TRBJ2-1; 8 bases line up with TRBD1. CDR1 is MDHEN, CDR2 SYDVKM, per germline. V shed 5 bases, J shed 7 bases, and the junction held 10 bases outside the gene matches. This CDR3 is built from 15 residues. CDR3 sequence reads: CASSIPGQVGNEQFF. CDR3 nucleotide sequence: TGTGCCAGCAGTATACCGGGACAGGTGGGGAATGAGCAGTTCTTC. Variable domain in full (rest from reference TRBV28 and TRBJ2-1): DVKVTQSSRYLVKRTGEKVFLECVQDMDHENMFWYRQDPGLGLRLIYFSYDVKMKEKGDIPEGYSVSREKKERFSLILESASTNQTSMYLCASSIPGQVGNEQFFGPGTRLTVL.

The chain combines TRBV18 with TRBJ1-2; D unresolved. Trimming shortened V by 0 bases and J by 3 bases, and 8 bases separated the two germline ends. The CDR3 contains 14 residues. In germline, CDR1 is KGHSH, CDR2 LQKENI. Written as DNA, the CDR3 is TGTGCCAGCTCACCACCGTCGGGTGACTATGGCTACACCTTC. It translates to CASSPPSGDYGYTF.

The chain has TRBV28 and TRBJ1-1, with TRBD1 matching over 7 bases. The V gene end was trimmed by 5 bases and the J gene end by 1 base; junction bases not matched to a gene: 13. There are 17 residues in the CDR3. Per germline, CDR1 MDHEN and CDR2 SYDVKM. CDR3 region: CASSTKRGGQTNTEAFF. Written as DNA, the CDR3 is TGTGCCAGCAGTACGAAACGGGGGGGACAGACGAACACTGAAGCTTTCTTT.

CDR3 DNA: TGCAGCGTTGGTAGAGCAAATGAGCAGTTCTTC. It yields the protein CSVGRANEQFF. The chain couples TRBV29-1 to TRBJ2-1; D unresolved. Trimming removed 4 bases from V and 7 bases from J, with 8 bases in between. Germline V gene data show CDR1 as SQVTM and CDR2 as ANQGSEA. The CDR3 has 11 amino acids.

This clone was found once. As DNA, the CDR3 is TGCGCCAGCAGCCAAAGAGACAGGCTAGATCAGCCCCAGCATTTT. As protein: CASSQRDRLDQPQHF. The genes are TRBV4-3 and TRBJ1-5; D perhaps matches TRBD1 (6 bases). CDR1 is LGHNA, CDR2 YSLEER, per germline. The CDR3 spans 15 residues. V was shortened by 2 bases and J by 5 bases, with 13 bases between the two germline ends.

CDR3 sequence: CASSYSRPGGMYEQYF. The CDR3 region has the DNA TGTGCCAGCAGTTACTCTAGGCCAGGGGGCATGTACGAGCAGTACTTC. The chain employs TRBV6-5 and TRBJ2-7; 8 bases are shared with TRBD1. The germline gives CDR1 MNHEY, CDR2 SVGAGI. The CDR3 extends over 16 amino acids. V shed 0 bases, J shed 4 bases, and the junction held 8 bases outside the gene matches.

This clone is a singleton in its sample. This chain links TRBV5-8 with TRBJ1-4; a possible D gene is TRBD1 (6 bases). Germline V gives CDR1 SGHTS, CDR2 YDEGEE. Trimming stripped 0 bases from V and 1 base from J, with 10 bases between. This CDR3 comprises 16 residues. CDR3 sequence (DNA): TGTGCCAGCAGCTTGGAGGGGGGAGTAACTAATGAAAAACTGTTTTTT. Translating it yields CASSLEGGVTNEKLFF. The entire variable domain, with the rest obtained from reference TRBV5-8 and TRBJ1-4, is as follows: EAGVTQSPTHLIKTRGQQATLRCSPISGHTSVYWYQQALGLGLQFLLWYDEGEERNRGNFPPRFSGRQFPNYSSELNVNALELEDSALYLCASSLEGGVTNEKLFFGSGTQLSVL.

V and J are TRBV20-1 and TRBJ2-5; a possible D gene is TRBD1 (6 bases). CDR1 and CDR2 from the germline V gene are DFQATT and SNEGSKA (reference sequence). The CDR3 contains 11 residues. The CDR3 sequence: CTPGDQETQYF. CDR3 nucleotide sequence: TGCACCCCAGGGGATCAAGAGACCCAGTACTTC.

The chain links TRBV30 to TRBJ1-6; the match to TRBD1 covers 10 bases. The CDR3 is 14 amino acids. Germline V lookup: CDR1 GTSNPN, CDR2 SVGIG (reference sequence). V dropped 3 bases and J dropped 11; count of bases not matched to a gene: 7. The CDR3 loop reads CAWREGQGTPPLHF. The CDR3 nucleotides read TGTGCCTGGAGGGAGGGACAGGGGACGCCACCCCTCCACTTT.

The V call is TRBV19, the J call TRBJ1-5, with D tentatively TRBD1 (6 bases). The length of the CDR3 is 16 residues. Germline V gene sequence: CDR1 LNHDA, CDR2 SQIVND (reference sequence). V was shortened by 6 bases and J by 0 bases, with 15 bases between the two germline ends. CDR3 DNA sequence: TGTGCCAGTAGCGTACAGGGTCCATATAGCAATCAGCCCCAGCATTTT. Its protein product is CASSVQGPYSNQPQHF.

V gene TRBV13 combines with J gene TRBJ2-1; 7 bases match TRBD1. The V segment lost 5 bases and the J segment 4 bases; nucleotides outside the gene matches: 8. CDR1 and CDR2 (germline): PRHDT, FYEKMQ (reference sequence). The CDR3 extends over 15 amino acids. CDR3 region: CASSRDGQVYNEQFF. DNA of the CDR3: TGTGCCAGCAGCCGGGACGGACAGGTGTACAATGAGCAGTTCTTC.